The rows below give T cell receptor beta chains drawn from one sample of a study of T cell responses to AZD1222 COVID-19 vaccine. The method was immunoSEQ multiplex PCR; TCRdb's version includes in-frame clones alone and lacks a portion of them. The data show under 150,000 clones, roughly nine tenths seen once. The sample here was peripheral blood, taken on day 0 of AZD1222 vaccination. The receptors were sampled from an adult in good health. The CDR3 runs from the conserved cysteine through the conserved F or W.

V,J,CDR3
TRBV2,TRBJ1-5,CASSAEGRSNQPQHF
TRBV6-1,TRBJ2-6,CASSEQGPSSGANVLTF
TRBV5-4,TRBJ2-3,CASSRNVAGGTDTQYF
TRBV12-3/TRBV12-4,TRBJ2-1,CASSQTGTTQFF
TRBV27,TRBJ2-7,CASSSGGAPYEQYF
TRBV20-1,TRBJ1-2,CSASPRTGESYYGYTF
TRBV7-3,TRBJ2-1,CASSPAGSSSYNEQFF
TRBV6-5,TRBJ1-2,CASSYFATGGSYGYTF
TRBV5-1,TRBJ2-2,CASSLGGNTGELFF
TRBV30,TRBJ2-6,CASAGGIYSGANVLTF
TRBV7-8,TRBJ2-1,CASSLNGGAGLNMVF
TRBV5-4,TRBJ1-2,CASSLDGEGYTF
TRBV30,TRBJ1-3,CAWDRGSGNTIYF
TRBV4-1,TRBJ2-7,CASSQDSPGYESYEQYF
TRBV5-1,TRBJ2-4,CASSLAATGNIQYF
TRBV6-6,TRBJ1-6,CASSWGDEGSPLHF
TRBV14,TRBJ1-1,CASSQGSGTVEAFF
TRBV19,TRBJ2-7,CASSGSLGEQYF
TRBV7-6,TRBJ2-1,CASSLESGWGAGNEQFF
TRBV9,TRBJ2-2,CASSHVQSGGELFF
TRBV19,TRBJ2-6,CASSSLAGAGSGANVLTF
TRBV4-2,TRBJ2-7,CASSQGTGGNYEQYF
TRBV7-2,TRBJ2-7,CASSTDRGFYEQYF
TRBV6-5,TRBJ1-1,CASSFWGSSSAEAFF
TRBV19,TRBJ1-3,CASSPQASSGNTIYF
TRBV6-5,TRBJ2-5,CAVRGGGRETQYF
TRBV28,TRBJ2-7,CASSLYGRAYEQYF
TRBV5-4,TRBJ2-7,CASSFEWGYEQYF
TRBV7-2,TRBJ1-1,CASSPAGSLMNTEAFF